The sample holds a few counts of the clone carrying this T cell receptor beta chain. The antigen is undetermined. These data originate in a study of T cell repertoires in cytomegalovirus infection. Looking at the study overall: Both CMV infection and a matching HLA type were indicated by public TCR beta signatures. Regarding the study as a whole: Carriage of CMV together with the relevant HLA was identifiable through cumulative public TCR beta family frequency. There were HLA-C-restricted CMV-specific TCR beta clonotypes dominating the ex vivo response.

Via MiXCR, TCRdb re-called the reads, giving one row per CDR3 protein. In the table there are approximately 550,000 distinct CDR3 sequences, approximately 15% of which are singletons. Germline assignment: CDR1 MNHNY and CDR2 SVGAGI (reference sequence). Trimming shortened V by 0 bases and J by 0 bases, and 21 bases separated the two germline ends. The CDR3 covers 20 residues. This chain joins TRBV6-6 and TRBJ2-1, with D possibly being TRBD2 (7 bases). Sequenced: CD8+ T cells from PBMCs. The source is a human donor in good health (CMV status not recorded). Some clones in this sample may be carry-over from other donors' samples. The CDR3 DNA sequence: TGTGCCAGCAGTTACTCGACGGGGGGCCGTCGATCTAACTCCTACAATGAGCAGTTCTTC. This gives the protein CASSYSTGGRRSNSYNEQFF.